The 13 T cell receptor beta chains below were found in one sample sequenced in a study of PD-1 blockade in classical Hodgkin lymphoma (dated by TCRdb to about 2020). The sample's time point label, decoded: newly diagnosed, previously untreated cHL patient sample. Magnetic negative selection with a Miltenyi CD8+ T cell isolation kit was used to purify CD8+ T cells from thawed PBMCs. Library construction relied on the immunoSEQ multiplex PCR assay. TCRdb carries this immuneACCESS record with in-frame sequences only. Its versions omit some clonotypes, under half of them owing to an unresolved V gene in the studies checked, with the rest unexplained. The sample has a few thousand clones on record, 86% of them singletons. 20% to 25% of the sample is held by the ten biggest clonotypes. Material for sequencing was CD8+ T cells from blood. These receptors were obtained from a human donor with classical Hodgkin lymphoma.

The genes are TRBV25-1 and TRBJ2-3; D is perhaps TRBD2 (6 bases). The CDR3 is made up of 17 amino acids. Germline V gene data show CDR1 as MGHDK and CDR2 as SYGVNS. V was cut by 2 bases and J by 2 bases, with 17 bases left in between. In nucleotides, the CDR3 is TGTGCCAGCAGTGAAGGTTCTTTCGGGAGCGCCACAGATACGCAGTATTTT. This sequence encodes CASSEGSFGSATDTQYF. Supplemented by reference TRBV25-1 and TRBJ2-3, the full variable domain reads EADIYQTPRYLVIGTGKKITLECSQTMGHDKMYWYQQDPGMELHLIHYSYGVNSTEKGDLSSESTVSRIRTEHFPLTLESARPSHTSQYLCASSEGSFGSATDTQYFGPGTRLTVL.

This chain connects TRBV25-1 to TRBJ2-7; perhaps TRBD1 as D (6 bases). CDR1 MGHDK and CDR2 SYGVNS come from the germline V gene. Deletions cut 4 bases from V and 2 bases from J, with 12 bases between. The CDR3 length is 14 residues. Here the CDR3 reads CASSGTVGTYEQYF. The DNA of the CDR3 is TGTGCCAGCAGTGGGACAGTCGGTACCTACGAGCAGTACTTC.

The rearrangement uses TRBV11-2 and TRBJ2-1; D remains ambiguous. Trimming stripped 3 bases from V and 5 bases from J, with 20 bases between. Per the germline V gene, CDR1 is SGHAT and CDR2 is FQNNGV. The CDR3 runs to 17 residues. The CDR3 region is CASSLRDFPSLDNEQFF. The CDR3 DNA reads as TGTGCCAGCAGCTTGAGAGACTTCCCGAGTCTCGACAATGAGCAGTTCTTC.

The CDR3: CASSATPMYLYNEQFF. The CDR3 DNA is TGTGCCAGCAGCGCAACTCCGATGTACCTCTACAATGAGCAGTTCTTC. The rearrangement uses TRBV14 and TRBJ2-1, with no clear D. CDR1 is SGHDN and CDR2 is FVKESK in the germline V gene. Trimming removed 5 bases from V and 3 bases from J, with 17 bases in between. The CDR3 sequence is 16 residues long.

V usage is TRBV6-1 and J usage is TRBJ2-1, with 11 bases fitting TRBD1. J gave up 4 bases and V 4 bases, and 3 bases lay outside the gene matches. Germline assignment: CDR1 MNHNS and CDR2 SASEGT. There are 15 residues in the CDR3. CDR3: CASSGGQGDYNEQFF. The DNA for the CDR3 is TGTGCCAGCAGTGGGGGACAGGGGGATTACAATGAGCAGTTCTTC.

V gene TRBV6-4 combines with J gene TRBJ2-2; possibly TRBD2 for D (5 bases). The V gene lost 8 bases and the J gene lost 3 bases, with 10 bases spanning the gap. The CDR3 covers 13 residues. The germline V gene encodes CDR1 MRHNA and CDR2 SNTAGT. CDR3 coding DNA: TGTGCCAGCCGCACGGGGTACACCGGGGAGCTGTTTTTT. Its translation is CASRTGYTGELFF.

The chain links TRBV19 to TRBJ2-7; 8 bases are shared with TRBD2. The V and J ends lost 4 bases and 4 bases, in that order; junction bases with no gene match: 6. CDR3 length: 14 residues. From germline, CDR1 is LNHDA and CDR2 SQIVND (reference sequence). CDR3 residues: CASSKGLDYYEQYF. DNA for the CDR3: TGTGCCAGTAGTAAGGGACTAGATTATTACGAGCAGTACTTC.

This clone was seen more than once but under ten times. The V and J genes are TRBV21-1 and TRBJ1-1. TRBV21-1 corresponds to a pseudogene. The CDR3 contains 13 residues. CDR3 sequence reads: CASSTSGRTEAFF. The CDR3 DNA reads TGTGCCAGCAGCACCTCGGGGAGGACTGAAGCTTTCTTT.

The V call is TRBV5-4, the J call TRBJ2-3; D possibly corresponds to TRBD2 (7 bases). The CDR3 loop spans 16 amino acids. Germline V gene data show CDR1 as SGHNT and CDR2 as YYREEE (reference sequence). Trimming left V 5 bases short and J 6 bases short, with 22 bases between. CDR3: CASRGGLSGPRDTQYF. In DNA form, the CDR3 reads TGTGCCAGCAGGGGGGGGCTTAGCGGGCCAAGGGATACGCAGTATTTT.

This chain uses TRBV9 with TRBJ2-3; TRBD2 might be the D (6 bases). This CDR3 contains 16 residues. The V end was cut by 4 bases, the J end by 2 bases, with 17 bases between. Germline V gives CDR1 SGDLS, CDR2 YYNGEE. CDR3 sequence reads: CASSPRSGGPTDTQYF. The CDR3 nucleotides are TGTGCCAGCAGCCCAAGGTCCGGGGGTCCCACAGATACGCAGTATTTT.

This rearrangement joins TRBV20-1 to TRBJ2-4, with D possibly called TRBD1 or TRBD2 (5 bases each). Germline lookup yields CDR1 DFQATT and CDR2 SNEGSKA (reference sequence). V lost 6 bases and J 6 bases, leaving 9 bases between the germline ends. CDR3 length equals 11 residues. The CDR3 protein is CSAGTGNIQYF. The CDR3 coding sequence is TGCAGTGCGGGGACCGGAAACATTCAGTACTTC.

This clone was observed a handful of times. This rearrangement joins TRBV5-6 to TRBJ1-1; possible D gene TRBD1, 6 bases. This CDR3 region has 15 residues. Looked up from germline, CDR1 is SGHDT and CDR2 is YYEEEE. Trimming removed 2 bases from V and 2 bases from J, with 13 bases in between. In nucleotides, the CDR3 is TGTGCCAGCAGCTTCGGACAGCTACTAAACACTGAAGCTTTCTTT. This gives the protein CASSFGQLLNTEAFF.

The J gene is TRBJ2-7, the V gene TRBV6-1; 7 nucleotides line up with TRBD2. This CDR3 region has 15 residues. V shed 1 base and J 2 bases; nucleotides not matched to a gene: 5. The germline V gene encodes CDR1 MNHNS and CDR2 SASEGT. In DNA form, the CDR3 reads TGTGCCAGCAGTGAAGGGGCTAGCGGCGCCTACGAGCAGTACTTC. Encoded protein: CASSEGASGAYEQYF.